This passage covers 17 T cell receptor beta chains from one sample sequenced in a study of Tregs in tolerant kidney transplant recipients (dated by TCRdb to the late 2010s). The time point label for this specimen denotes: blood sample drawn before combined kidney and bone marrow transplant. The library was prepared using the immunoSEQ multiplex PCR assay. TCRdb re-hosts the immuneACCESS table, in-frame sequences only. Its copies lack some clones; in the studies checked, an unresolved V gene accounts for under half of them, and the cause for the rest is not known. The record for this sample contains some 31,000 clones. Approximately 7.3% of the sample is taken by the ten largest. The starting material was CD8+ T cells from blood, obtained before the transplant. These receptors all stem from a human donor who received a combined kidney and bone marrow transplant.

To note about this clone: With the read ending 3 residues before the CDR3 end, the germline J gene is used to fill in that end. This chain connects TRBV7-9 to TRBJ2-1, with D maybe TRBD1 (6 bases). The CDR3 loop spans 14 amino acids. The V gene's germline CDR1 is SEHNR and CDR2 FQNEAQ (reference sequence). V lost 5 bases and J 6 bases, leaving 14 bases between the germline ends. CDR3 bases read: TGTGCCAGCAGCCCGGACAGTCCCACCAATGAG. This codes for CASSPDSPTNE. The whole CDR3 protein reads CASSPDSPTNEQFF.

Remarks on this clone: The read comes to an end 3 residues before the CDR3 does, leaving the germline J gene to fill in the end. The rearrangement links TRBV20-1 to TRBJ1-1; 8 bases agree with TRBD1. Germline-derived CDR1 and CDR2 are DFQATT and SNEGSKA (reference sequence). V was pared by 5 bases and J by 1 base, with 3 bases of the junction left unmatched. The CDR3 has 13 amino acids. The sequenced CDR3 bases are TGCAGTGCTCCAGGGGGCGGGAACACTGAA. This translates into CSAPGGGNTE. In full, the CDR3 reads CSAPGGGNTEAFF.

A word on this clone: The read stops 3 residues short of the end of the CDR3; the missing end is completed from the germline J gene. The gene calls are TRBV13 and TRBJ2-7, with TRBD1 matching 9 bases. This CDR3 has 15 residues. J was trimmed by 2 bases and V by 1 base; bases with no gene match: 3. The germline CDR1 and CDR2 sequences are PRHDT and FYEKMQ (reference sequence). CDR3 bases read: TGTGCCAGCAGCTTAGCGGGACAGGGTCCCTACGAG. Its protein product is CASSLAGQGPYE. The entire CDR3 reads CASSLAGQGPYEQYF.

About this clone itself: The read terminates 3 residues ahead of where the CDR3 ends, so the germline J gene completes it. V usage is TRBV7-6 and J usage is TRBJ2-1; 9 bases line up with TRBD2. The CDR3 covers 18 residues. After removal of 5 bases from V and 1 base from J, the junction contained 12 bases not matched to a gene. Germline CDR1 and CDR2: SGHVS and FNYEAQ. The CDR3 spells CASSPLAGGPYSYNEQFF. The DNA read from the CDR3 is TGTGCCAGCAGCCCTCTGGCGGGGGGGCCGTATTCCTACAATGAG.

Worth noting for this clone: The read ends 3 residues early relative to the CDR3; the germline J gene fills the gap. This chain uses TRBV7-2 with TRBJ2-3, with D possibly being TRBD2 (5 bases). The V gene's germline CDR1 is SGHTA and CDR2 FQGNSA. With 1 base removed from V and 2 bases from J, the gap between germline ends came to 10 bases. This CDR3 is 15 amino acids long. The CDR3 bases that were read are TGTGCCAGCAGCTTAGGAGAGCGGCTCACAGATACG. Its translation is CASSLGERLTDT. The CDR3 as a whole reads CASSLGERLTDTQYF.

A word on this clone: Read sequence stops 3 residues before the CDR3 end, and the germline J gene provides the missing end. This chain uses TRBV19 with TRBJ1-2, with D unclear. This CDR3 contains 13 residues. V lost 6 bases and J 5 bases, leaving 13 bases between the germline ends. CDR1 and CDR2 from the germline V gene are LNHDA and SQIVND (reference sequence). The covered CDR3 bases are TGTGCCAGTAGCCCCGGGTCCTCGTATGGC. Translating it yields CASSPGSSYG. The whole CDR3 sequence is CASSPGSSYGYTF.

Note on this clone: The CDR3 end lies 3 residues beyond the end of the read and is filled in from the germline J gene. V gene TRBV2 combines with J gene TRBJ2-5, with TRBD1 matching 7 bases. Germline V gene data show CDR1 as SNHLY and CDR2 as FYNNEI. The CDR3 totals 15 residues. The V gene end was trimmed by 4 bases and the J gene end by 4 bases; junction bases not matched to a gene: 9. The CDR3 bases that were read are TGTGCCAGCAGTGGAAGGGGGCGGGTAGGAGAGACC. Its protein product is CASSGRGRVGET. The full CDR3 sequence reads CASSGRGRVGETQYF.

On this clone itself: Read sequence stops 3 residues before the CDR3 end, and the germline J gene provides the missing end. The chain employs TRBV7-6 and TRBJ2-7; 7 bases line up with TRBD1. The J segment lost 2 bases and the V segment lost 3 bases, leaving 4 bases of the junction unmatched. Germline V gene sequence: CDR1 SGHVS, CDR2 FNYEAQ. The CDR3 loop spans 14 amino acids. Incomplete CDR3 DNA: TGTGCCAGCAGCTTGAGACAGGGAGCCTACGAG. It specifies CASSLRQGAYE. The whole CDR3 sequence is CASSLRQGAYEQYF.

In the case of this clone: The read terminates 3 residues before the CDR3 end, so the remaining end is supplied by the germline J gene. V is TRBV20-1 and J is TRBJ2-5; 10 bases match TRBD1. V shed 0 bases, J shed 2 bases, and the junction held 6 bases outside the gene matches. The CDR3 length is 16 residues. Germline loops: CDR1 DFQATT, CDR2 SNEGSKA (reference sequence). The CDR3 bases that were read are TGCAGTGCTAGAGATCTCTGGGACAGGGGACAAGAGACC. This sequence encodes CSARDLWDRGQET. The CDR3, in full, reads CSARDLWDRGQETQYF.

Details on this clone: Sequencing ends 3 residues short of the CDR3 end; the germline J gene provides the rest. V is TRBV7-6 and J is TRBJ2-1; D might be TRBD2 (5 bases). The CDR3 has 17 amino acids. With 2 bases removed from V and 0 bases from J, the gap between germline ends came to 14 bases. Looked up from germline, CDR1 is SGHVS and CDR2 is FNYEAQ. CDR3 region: CASSLNPRAPSYNEQFF. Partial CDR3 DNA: TGTGCCAGCAGCTTAAATCCGCGGGCCCCCTCCTACAATGAG.

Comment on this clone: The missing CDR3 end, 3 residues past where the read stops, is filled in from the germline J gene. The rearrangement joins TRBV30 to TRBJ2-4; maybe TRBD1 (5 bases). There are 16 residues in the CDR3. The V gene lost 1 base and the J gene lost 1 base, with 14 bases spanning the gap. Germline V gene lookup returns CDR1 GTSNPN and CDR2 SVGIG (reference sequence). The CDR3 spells CAWSGTYTGAKNIQYF. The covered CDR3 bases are TGTGCCTGGAGTGGGACATACACCGGGGCCAAAAACATT.

The CDR3 DNA, read in part, is TGCGCCAGCTACCCTGGCGGGGGGGCCAGGGATACG. Translating gives CASYPGGGARDT. In full, the CDR3 reads CASYPGGGARDTQYF. The genes are TRBV5-1 and TRBJ2-3; TRBD2 matches 9 bases. The sequence runs out 3 residues before the end of the CDR3; the remainder is reconstructed from the germline J gene. The CDR3 sequence is 15 residues long. Germline V lookup: CDR1 SGHRS, CDR2 YFSETQ. Trimming took 7 bases from V and 6 from J; bases not matched to a gene: 12.

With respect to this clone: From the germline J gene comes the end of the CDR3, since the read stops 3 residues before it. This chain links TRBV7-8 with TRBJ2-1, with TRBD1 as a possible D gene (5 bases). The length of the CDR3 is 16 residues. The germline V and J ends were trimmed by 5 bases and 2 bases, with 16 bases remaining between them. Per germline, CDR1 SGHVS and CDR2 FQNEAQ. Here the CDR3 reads CASSHAGWLPYNEQFF. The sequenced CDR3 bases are TGTGCCAGCAGCCACGCAGGGTGGTTGCCCTACAATGAG.

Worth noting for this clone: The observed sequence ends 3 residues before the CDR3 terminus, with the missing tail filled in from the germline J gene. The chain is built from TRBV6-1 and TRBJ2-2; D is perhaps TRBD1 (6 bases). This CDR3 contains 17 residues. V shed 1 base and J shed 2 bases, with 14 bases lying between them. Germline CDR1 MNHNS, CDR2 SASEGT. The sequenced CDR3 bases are TGTGCCAGCAGTGAAGTGGGGTACAGGGTAAACACCGGGGAG. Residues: CASSEVGYRVNTGE. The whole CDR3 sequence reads CASSEVGYRVNTGELFF.

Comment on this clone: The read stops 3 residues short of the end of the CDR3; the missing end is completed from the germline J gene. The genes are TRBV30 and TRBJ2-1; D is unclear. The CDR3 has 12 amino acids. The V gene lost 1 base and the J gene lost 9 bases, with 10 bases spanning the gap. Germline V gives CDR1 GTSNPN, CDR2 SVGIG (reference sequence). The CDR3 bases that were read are TGTGCCTGGAGTGAAATAAAGGCTGAG. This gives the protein CAWSEIKAE. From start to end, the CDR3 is CAWSEIKAEQFF.

CDR3 DNA, as far as it was read: TGCAGTGCTCGCCCAGGGGGTTCCTACGAG. Its protein product is CSARPGGSYE. From start to end, the CDR3 is CSARPGGSYEQYF. V gene TRBV20-1 combines with J gene TRBJ2-7, with 7 nucleotides matching TRBD1. The read stops 3 residues short of the end of the CDR3; the missing end is completed from the germline J gene. CDR3 length: 13 amino acids. Germline V lookup: CDR1 DFQATT, CDR2 SNEGSKA (reference sequence). Unmatched junction bases numbered 5, after V lost 5 bases and J lost 1 base.

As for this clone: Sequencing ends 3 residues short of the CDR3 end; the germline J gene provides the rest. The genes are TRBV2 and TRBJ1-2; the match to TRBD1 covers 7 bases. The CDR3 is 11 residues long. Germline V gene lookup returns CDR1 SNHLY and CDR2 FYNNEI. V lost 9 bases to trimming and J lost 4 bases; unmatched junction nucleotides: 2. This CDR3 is CARTGPYGYTF. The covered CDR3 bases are TGTGCCAGGACAGGGCCCTATGGC.